One sample yielded the 13 T cell receptor beta chains listed below, sequenced in a study of early T cells in non-severe SARS-CoV-2 infection (dated by TCRdb to about 2021). The library was produced with 5' RACE. Reads for this sample came from a NextSeq 500. TCRdb handled the public reads itself, with Q25 trimming in fastp and clone calling in MiXCR, and kept productive beta chains. Rows with a matching CDR3 protein are joined into one entry that keeps the most common DNA and genes. Counted in this sample were around 92,000 distinct CDR3 sequences; 8% to 13% of them appeared once. The top ten constitute around 4.7% of the sample. Material: whole blood. These receptors all come from an adult who was a healthcare worker with PCR-confirmed SARS-CoV-2 infection or an uninfected control (not recorded which).

This clonotype showed up just once. This may be a read error: a much more frequent sequence differs by one nucleotide. This chain links TRBV7-2 with TRBJ2-4; unclear D gene. CDR1 and CDR2 from the germline V gene are SGHTA and FQGNSA. The CDR3 runs 13 residues. This CDR3 reads CVSSLELENIQYF. The CDR3 DNA follows: TGTGTCAGCAGCTTAGAGTTAGAAAACATTCAGTACTTC.

V and J are TRBV3-1 and TRBJ1-1, with 9 positions matching TRBD1. The CDR3 runs 13 residues. Per germline, CDR1 LGHDT and CDR2 YNNKEL (reference sequence). With V trimmed by 5 bases and J by 8 bases, 6 bases remained unmatched. CDR3 loop: CASSYTGGGEAFF. CDR3 bases: TGTGCCAGCAGCTATACAGGGGGCGGGGAAGCTTTCTTT.

This clonotype has at least ten counts. The chain is built from TRBV3-1 and TRBJ1-3; TRBD1 agrees at 8 bases. Losses at the gene ends were 0 bases for V and 0 bases for J; bases not matched to a gene: 16. Germline V gene data show CDR1 as LGHDT and CDR2 as YNNKEL (reference sequence). This CDR3 is built from 21 residues. Here the CDR3 DNA reads TGTGCCAGCAGCCAAGATCTTTGGGGAACCGGGACAGGATTCTCTGGAAACACCATATATTTT. As protein: CASSQDLWGTGTGFSGNTIYF.

The rearrangement joins TRBV5-1 to TRBJ2-1; 7 bases line up with TRBD2. Per germline, CDR1 SGHRS and CDR2 YFSETQ. The CDR3 covers 14 residues. The V and J ends lost 10 bases and 7 bases, in that order; junction bases with no gene match: 14. CDR3 bases: TGCGCCGCGCGGGCGGGAGTTACCGAAAATGAGCAGTTCTTC. It yields the protein CAARAGVTENEQFF.

In this sample, this clonotype turned up many times. The J gene is TRBJ1-1, the V gene TRBV20-1; D is perhaps TRBD1 (6 bases). V lost 0 bases and J 2 bases, leaving 19 bases between the germline ends. The CDR3 sequence is 17 residues long. Germline-derived CDR1 and CDR2 are DFQATT and SNEGSKA (reference sequence). Here the CDR3 DNA reads TGCAGTGCTAGAGATCTCGCGAGAGGGGGGCTTAACACTGAAGCTTTCTTT. Amino acid sequence: CSARDLARGGLNTEAFF.

This clonotype has just a few counts. The V gene is TRBV6-6, the J gene TRBJ1-5; perhaps TRBD1 as D (5 bases). The CDR3 extends over 15 amino acids. Germline V lookup: CDR1 MNHNY, CDR2 SVGAGI (reference sequence). Deletions cut 5 bases from V and 0 bases from J, with 11 bases between. CDR3 region: CASSTRQTSNQPQHF. CDR3 DNA: TGTGCCAGCAGTACACGACAGACTAGCAATCAGCCCCAGCATTTT.

The chain recombines TRBV18 with TRBJ1-1; D is ambiguous. Per the germline V gene, CDR1 is KGHSH and CDR2 is LQKENI. The germline V and J ends were trimmed by 1 base and 7 bases, with 10 bases remaining between them. This CDR3 region has 13 residues. The CDR3 DNA reads TGTGCCAGCTCACCACGGTCGAGAAGTGAAGCTTTCTTT. It specifies CASSPRSRSEAFF.

This chain uses TRBV28 with TRBJ1-5, with 9 bases aligning to TRBD1. The CDR3 length is 16 residues. V shed 3 bases and J 0 bases; nucleotides not matched to a gene: 3. Germline V gene data show CDR1 as MDHEN and CDR2 as SYDVKM. The CDR3, as DNA: TGTGCCAGCAGTTTCCAGGACAGGGGTAGCAATCAGCCCCAGCATTTT. Translation gives CASSFQDRGSNQPQHF.

The table lists this clonotype with many counts. The J gene is TRBJ1-2, the V gene TRBV6-6; 9 bases map to TRBD1. CDR3 length: 16 residues. V lost 5 bases and J lost 2; bases outside the gene matches: 9. Per germline, CDR1 MNHNY and CDR2 SVGAGI (reference sequence). The CDR3 DNA reads TGTGCCAGCAGTCGCTTGGGACAGGGAATCAACTATGGCTACACCTTC. Its protein is CASSRLGQGINYGYTF.

This clonotype was found once. The CDR3 DNA is TGCAGCGTTGAACCCGACCTAGCGGGAGGGTCCAATACGCAGTATTTT. Encoded protein: CSVEPDLAGGSNTQYF. The chain carries TRBV29-1 and TRBJ2-3; TRBD2 matches at 12 bases. V dropped 2 bases and J dropped 7; count of bases not matched to a gene: 10. The CDR3 covers 16 residues. Germline assignment: CDR1 SQVTM and CDR2 ANQGSEA.

This clonotype was recorded a few times. This chain connects TRBV7-2 to TRBJ1-6; D not resolved. V lost 5 bases, J lost 8 bases, and 10 bases lay in between. CDR3 length equals 13 residues. Germline CDR1 is SGHTA and CDR2 is FQGNSA. CDR3 nucleotides: TGTGCCAGCAGCCCACACATAGATTCACCCCTCCACTTT. Encoded protein: CASSPHIDSPLHF.

The chain joins TRBV7-6 to TRBJ2-7, with 8 bases matching TRBD1. Germline CDR1 is SGHVS and CDR2 is FNYEAQ. The CDR3 consists of 15 residues. V was pared by 4 bases and J by 3 bases, with 8 bases of the junction left unmatched. CDR3 region: CASSSPTGENYEQYF. In nucleotides, the CDR3 is TGTGCCAGCAGCTCTCCGACAGGGGAGAACTACGAGCAGTACTTC.

This chain connects TRBV12-3 or TRBV12-4 to TRBJ1-2; TRBD1 is a possible D gene (6 bases). Trimming took off 4 bases at V and 1 base at J, with 19 bases between the two ends. The CDR3 totals 17 residues. CDR3 sequence: CASSSPLQGGSNYGYTF. CDR3 in DNA: TGTGCCAGCAGTTCCCCTCTACAGGGAGGAAGTAACTATGGCTACACCTTC.